This TCR beta chain was retrieved from a study of T cells in Graves' hyperthyroidism and ophthalmopathy. Study-level findings and limits: Peripheral blood also featured most of the thyroid clonotypes expanded above 0.001.

There are a few counts of this clonotype. The antigen is undetermined. Amplification of TCR beta CDR3 regions was performed using RNA transcripts as template. First-round RT-PCR targeting the TCR CDR3 was performed with the HTBI primer set. TCRdb used MiXCR to reprocess the multiplex PCR reads, holding one entry per CDR3 protein. The sample consists of under 450,000 distinct CDR3 sequences, 13% of them appearing once. Diagnostic assessment was based on clinical symptoms, serum thyroxine and TRAb, thyroid ultrasound and orbital computed tomography. The authors obtained PBMCs from about 9 ml of fresh peripheral blood. Trimming cost V 4 bases and J 7 bases; bases outside gene matches: 20. The length of the CDR3 is 18 residues. Germline-derived CDR1 and CDR2 are LNHNV and YYDKDF (reference sequence).

The chain links TRBV15 to TRBJ1-2; TRBD1 aligns across 8 bases. Material: blood. The sequence derives from a man aged 30 to 45 with Graves' hyperthyroidism that later progressed to Graves' ophthalmopathy. CDR3 sequence (DNA): TGTGCCACCAGCACCCTCCTCAGGGGGCGCGGGGACTTCTCTGGCTACACCTTC. Protein: CATSTLLRGRGDFSGYTF.